This entry is about one T cell receptor beta chain. There are many counts of this clonotype. Its antigen remains unidentified. Base quality data are lacking; no much larger clone is found one base away. According to the study, the label for this sample's time point signals: persistent/refractory GD, antithyroid drugs over 5 years with positive TRAb. For both TCR sequencing and RNA sequencing, RNA was extracted from PBMCs using TRIzol. The diagnosis of Graves' disease followed American Thyroid Association guidelines. Recruitment of patients was carried out at an endocrinology department in Xi'an, China. Each patient gave 7 to 9.5 milliliters of peripheral blood, collected in an EDTA anticoagulant tube. Ficoll Paque Plus density gradient separation was used to isolate PBMCs, and no further T cell sorting was performed. RNA quality was checked with an Agilent 2100 Bioanalyzer and agarose gel, and concentration with a NanoDrop 2000.

The V end gives up 9 bases and the J end 0 bases, leaving 8 bases in the junction not matched to a gene. The CDR3 sequence holds 15 residues, the cysteine and phenylalanine included. The only DNA kept is the CDR3, 45 bases in frame from the first base. The data belong to a study of regulatory T cells in long-lasting Graves disease (TCRdb year 2021). At the level of the whole study: Persistent Graves' disease was defined as antithyroid drug treatment for over 5 years with persistently positive TSH receptor autoantibodies. Patients with persistent Graves' disease were compared with patients with newly diagnosed Graves' disease using TCR sequencing and RNA sequencing of peripheral blood. The study took place in China and was registered as a clinical trial. A total of roughly 35 samples underwent TCR sequencing: some 13 from persistent and around 20 from newly diagnosed Graves' disease patients. Persistent Graves' disease patients in the clinical cohort had taken antithyroid drugs for approximately 9.5 years on average.

The paper's findings and limits, for the study overall: The authors noted that the small sample size was a limitation that may lower accuracy. Only peripheral blood was studied, because thyroid tissue, the primary lesion, was inaccessible. Only the TCR beta chain was sequenced and analyzed. Persistent patients shared more public clonotypes among themselves (around 2,500) than newly diagnosed patients did (approximately 970). TRBV28, TRBJ1-2 and TRBJ2-5 were preferentially used in persistent disease, while TRBV20-1 and TRBJ2-1 were favored in newly diagnosed disease. Persistent Graves' disease patients showed lower TCR Shannon entropy and fewer highly expanded clones than newly diagnosed patients, suggesting clonal expansion.

The library was made by multiplex PCR. Sequenced using an Illumina HiSeq 4000. TCR beta libraries were built with iRepertoire HTBI primers and Arm-PCR amplification of CDR3 regions. PCR products were gel purified before sequencing. In the paper's pipeline: A total of 60 to 80 TRBV and about 13 TRBJ segments were identified across samples and were used for gene usage analysis of CDR3 amino acid clonotypes. COPE and FqMerger were used to merge filtered high-quality paired reads into contigs. BLAST was used to align contigs to IMGT TRBV, TRBD and TRBJ reference genes, with CDR3 defined following IMGT. Clonotypes above 0.1% frequency were classified as highly expanded clones. Shannon entropy was used to measure repertoire diversity, and the Gini coefficient was used to measure V-J evenness. Clonotypes shared by more than one individual were considered public. Starting from the raw public reads, TCRdb applied fastp trimming at Q25, assembled clones with MiXCR and retained in-frame beta chains. Duplicate CDR3 protein sequences are folded into a single record with the most common DNA and genes. The V and J calls were not made by the authors but by TCRdb's processing. The sample has 420,000 or so distinct CDR3 sequences on record, roughly a quarter of them singletons. Together, the top ten hold over 25% of the sample.

The chain couples TRBV12-3 or TRBV12-4 to TRBJ1-1; 9 of the junction bases match TRBD1. This specimen consisted of peripheral blood mononuclear cells (PBMCs), obtained when the disease was refractory, from a patient treated with antithyroid drugs. The receptor was isolated from a female donor with Graves disease. This receptor carries the CDR3 CASQTGTGMNTEAFF. The DNA is as follows: TGTGCCAGTCAAACCGGGACAGGGATGAACACTGAAGCTTTCTTT.